A single sample gave rise to the 24 T cell receptor beta chains below, sequenced in a study of OX40 agonist ivuxolimab in advanced cancers. The table came from immunoSEQ multiplex PCR; TCRdb's copy has only in-frame clones and leaves some out. The sample lists some 74,000 clones; 82% were seen once. Material: CD4+ or CD8+ T cells sorted from blood, obtained in a trial of the OX40 agonist ivuxolimab. These receptor sequences come from an adult with an advanced solid tumor such as melanoma, head and neck, liver or kidney cancer.

This chain connects TRBV7-9 to TRBJ2-1, with 9 nucleotides matching TRBD1. The CDR3 has 16 amino acids. Losses at the gene ends were 4 bases for V and 6 bases for J; bases not matched to a gene: 10. CDR1 SEHNR and CDR2 FQNEAQ come from the germline V gene (reference sequence). DNA for the CDR3: TGTGCCAGCAGCTCCTCCTTTATGGGACAGGGCAATGAGCAGTTCTTC. This sequence encodes CASSSSFMGQGNEQFF.

This clone has a single count. V usage is TRBV11-2 and J usage is TRBJ2-5; D is possibly TRBD1 or TRBD2 (5 bases each). Germline V gene sequence: CDR1 SGHAT, CDR2 FQNNGV. The V end was cut by 0 bases, the J end by 4 bases, with 12 bases between. This CDR3 is 15 amino acids long. The CDR3 here is CASSLDPGGGETQYF. DNA for the CDR3: TGTGCCAGCAGCTTAGATCCTGGGGGTGGAGAGACCCAGTACTTC.

J is TRBJ1-1 and V is TRBV11-1; TRBD1 agrees at 7 bases. The length of the CDR3 is 14 residues. CDR1 and CDR2 (germline): SGHAT, FQDESV (reference sequence). The ends lost 5 bases at V and 4 bases at J; junction bases unmatched: 7. CDR3 in amino acids: CASSPRQGSTEAFF. The CDR3 nucleotides are TGTGCCAGCAGCCCGCGACAGGGAAGCACTGAAGCTTTCTTT. Variable domain in full (rest from reference TRBV11-1 and TRBJ1-1): EAEVAQSPRYKITEKSQAVAFWCDPISGHATLYWYRQILGQGPELLVQFQDESVVDDSQLPKDRFSAERLKGVDSTLKIQPAELGDSAMYLCASSPRQGSTEAFFGQGTRLTVV.

The rearrangement uses TRBV7-2 and TRBJ2-7; 8 positions agree with TRBD2. With V trimmed by 5 bases and J by 5 bases, 8 bases remained unmatched. Germline V gives CDR1 SGHTA, CDR2 FQGNSA. The CDR3 is 14 residues long. The CDR3, as DNA: TGTGCCAGCAGCGCGGGACTAGAGCTTGACGAGCAGTACTTC. Its translation is CASSAGLELDEQYF.

The J gene is TRBJ2-5, the V gene TRBV6-1; 11 bases are a match to TRBD2. The CDR3 is 17 residues long. V gave up 6 bases and J gave up 2 bases; unmatched junction bases: 11. In germline, CDR1 is MNHNS, CDR2 SASEGT. The CDR3 sequence: CASSEPRLAGGQETQYF. As DNA, the CDR3 is TGTGCCAGCAGCGAACCCCGGCTAGCGGGGGGTCAAGAGACCCAGTACTTC.

As DNA, the CDR3 is TGTGCCAGCAGCTTAGGGGCCCTCGGAGGGCAGTTCTTC. Translating it yields CASSLGALGGQFF. The rearrangement links TRBV7-8 to TRBJ2-1; tentative D call: TRBD2 (5 bases). Trimming removed 1 base from V and 12 bases from J, with 13 bases in between. The CDR3 totals 13 residues. Germline V gene sequence: CDR1 SGHVS, CDR2 FQNEAQ.

This clone was found once. A much larger clonotype is one base distant, so this may be a read error. The V call is TRBV11-2, the J call TRBJ2-6; no definite D call. V lost 3 bases and J lost 4, with 4 bases in between. The germline gives CDR1 SGHAT, CDR2 FQNNGV. CDR3 length: 13 amino acids. The CDR3 loop reads CASSFFGANVLTF. CDR3 DNA sequence: TGTGCCAGCAGCTTTTTCGGGGCCAACGTCCTGACTTTC.

This sequence joins TRBV4-2 and TRBJ2-7, with 10 bases fitting TRBD2. Per the germline V gene, CDR1 is LGHNA and CDR2 is YNFKEQ. This CDR3 spans 16 amino acids. The ends lost 3 bases at V and 2 bases at J; junction bases unmatched: 7. Here the CDR3 DNA reads TGTGCCAGCAGCCATAGTACTAGCGGGACTACCTACGAGCAGTACTTC. It encodes CASSHSTSGTTYEQYF.

The chain recombines TRBV14 with TRBJ1-1; D unresolved. The V end was cut by 3 bases, the J end by 4 bases, with 12 bases between. Germline assignment: CDR1 SGHDN and CDR2 FVKESK. The CDR3 covers 14 residues. The CDR3 reads CASSHRTWGTEAFF. In DNA, the CDR3 is TGTGCCAGCAGCCACAGAACCTGGGGCACTGAAGCTTTCTTT.

The rearrangement uses TRBV5-3 and TRBJ2-2, with D possibly TRBD1 on 5 matching bases. TRBV5-3 is an ORF; its function is uncertain. The CDR3 covers 17 residues. V shed 4 bases and J shed 0 bases, with 16 bases lying between them. CDR3 protein: CARSPEDKNPNTGELFF. CDR3 nucleotides: TGTGCCAGAAGCCCCGAGGACAAGAACCCGAACACCGGGGAGCTGTTTTTT.

This clone was seen more than once but under ten times. The chain carries TRBV7-2 and TRBJ1-2, with 7 bases matching TRBD1. The CDR3 contains 16 residues. Germline V gives CDR1 SGHTA, CDR2 FQGNSA. Unmatched junction bases numbered 15, after V lost 1 base and J lost 10 bases. The CDR3 DNA sequence: TGTGCCAGCAGCTTAGGACAGGGAATGAGCCTTTCGGACTACACCTTC. This sequence encodes CASSLGQGMSLSDYTF.

At least ten counts were recorded for this clone. CDR3: CASSFLAVPNTGELFF. In DNA form, the CDR3 reads TGTGCCAGCAGCTTCCTAGCGGTGCCGAACACCGGGGAGCTGTTTTTT. The chain has TRBV5-5 and TRBJ2-2; 7 bases align to TRBD2. Germline V lookup: CDR1 SGHKS, CDR2 YYEKEE (reference sequence). Trimming cost V 2 bases and J 0 bases; bases outside gene matches: 4. The CDR3 covers 16 residues.

CDR3 sequence reads: CASRAGTLEVGYEQYF. The DNA of the CDR3 is TGTGCCAGCAGGGCCGGGACCCTCGAGGTAGGCTACGAGCAGTACTTC. This chain uses TRBV2 with TRBJ2-7; D tentatively fits TRBD1 or TRBD2 (5 bases each). Trimming removed 6 bases at V and 3 bases at J, with 21 bases between. Looked up from germline, CDR1 is SNHLY and CDR2 is FYNNEI. The CDR3 length is 16 residues.

J is TRBJ2-1 and V is TRBV7-2; no reliable D call. The CDR3 sequence is 12 residues long. Trimming removed 3 bases from V and 9 bases from J, with 9 bases in between. The germline V gene encodes CDR1 SGHTA and CDR2 FQGNSA. CDR3 amino acids: CASSLWRSEQFF. The CDR3 DNA reads TGTGCCAGCAGCTTGTGGCGGAGTGAGCAGTTCTTC.

This clone has just one count. The chain uses TRBV7-8 and TRBJ1-2; TRBD1 matches 7 bases. The CDR3 covers 17 residues. V was clipped by 5 bases and J by 8 bases; unmatched bases: 20. In germline, CDR1 is SGHVS, CDR2 FQNEAQ. The CDR3, as DNA: TGTGCCAGCAGCCCCAGGGGAGGTATTGGACAGGTCCTGGGCTACACCTTC. This sequence encodes CASSPRGGIGQVLGYTF.

This CDR3 reads CASSLTSVANTGELFF. The CDR3, as DNA: TGTGCCAGCAGCTTAACGAGCGTAGCGAACACCGGGGAGCTGTTTTTT. The genes are TRBV7-3 and TRBJ2-2; D gene unclear. The CDR3 runs 16 residues. V was cut by 0 bases and J by 0 bases, with 8 bases left in between. CDR1 SGHTA and CDR2 FQGTGA come from the germline V gene.

This clone was recorded once. The gene calls are TRBV19 and TRBJ2-3; maybe TRBD2 (5 bases). The germline CDR1 and CDR2 sequences are LNHDA and SQIVND (reference sequence). The CDR3 consists of 16 residues. The V and J ends lost 7 bases and 2 bases respectively, with 19 bases between them. CDR3 bases: TGTGCCAGTATCTCTGGACTCCTCCTATACACAGATACGCAGTATTTT. Translation gives CASISGLLLYTDTQYF.

The chain couples TRBV4-1 to TRBJ1-1; the D is unclear. Germline V gene sequence: CDR1 MGHRA, CDR2 YSYEKL. The V and J ends lost 6 bases and 11 bases respectively, with 19 bases between them. The CDR3 loop spans 13 amino acids. CDR3: CASRDGPLSRAFF. CDR3 nucleotides: TGCGCCAGCAGAGATGGCCCCCTCTCGCGCGCTTTCTTT.

V gene TRBV2 combines with J gene TRBJ2-5, with D maybe TRBD1 (6 bases). CDR3 size: 11 residues. CDR1 and CDR2 (germline): SNHLY, FYNNEI. Trimming pared 8 bases from V and 3 bases from J, leaving 7 bases between. The CDR3 reads CASRTEETQYF. In DNA form, the CDR3 reads TGTGCCAGCCGGACAGAAGAGACCCAGTACTTC.

The gene calls are TRBV5-1 and TRBJ2-3, with D perhaps given as TRBD1 or TRBD2 (5 bases each). V was pared by 3 bases and J by 6 bases, with 20 bases between. The germline gives CDR1 SGHRS, CDR2 YFSETQ. This CDR3 has 16 amino acids. CDR3: CASSSPPGTTWDTQYF. As DNA, the CDR3 is TGCGCCAGCAGCTCTCCGCCCGGGACGACTTGGGATACGCAGTATTTT.

This clone was detected once. The chain has TRBV27 and TRBJ2-5; D uncertain. CDR3 size: 14 residues. V shed 0 bases and J shed 3 bases, with 8 bases lying between them. Germline V CDR1 and CDR2: MNHEY, SMNVEV (reference sequence). CDR3 protein: CASSLSGIKETQYF. The CDR3 DNA sequence: TGTGCCAGCAGTTTATCTGGGATAAAAGAGACCCAGTACTTC.

The chain links TRBV11-2 to TRBJ2-4, with 7 bases matching TRBD1. Germline trimming cut 2 bases from V and 7 bases from J; bases unmatched to any gene: 5. This CDR3 is built from 14 residues. Germline-derived CDR1 and CDR2 are SGHAT and FQNNGV. CDR3 sequence (DNA): TGTGCCAGCAGCTTACGACAGGGCCAGAACATTCAGTACTTC. This gives the protein CASSLRQGQNIQYF.

The chain combines TRBV5-4 with TRBJ2-5, with no clear D. Germline V gene lookup returns CDR1 SGHNT and CDR2 YYREEE (reference sequence). The ends were cut back, 1 base at V and 3 bases at J, with 7 bases in the middle. The CDR3 totals 13 residues. The CDR3 DNA follows: TGTGCCAGCAGCTTGATGGCAGAAGAGACCCAGTACTTC. Its protein is CASSLMAEETQYF.

The rearrangement joins TRBV6-1 to TRBJ1-1; D is ambiguous. Germline CDR1 and CDR2: MNHNS and SASEGT. V lost 8 bases to trimming and J lost 11 bases, with 12 bases between them. The CDR3 has 10 residues. This CDR3 reads CASLRLRAFF. The CDR3 coding sequence is TGTGCCAGCCTCAGGTTAAGGGCTTTCTTT.